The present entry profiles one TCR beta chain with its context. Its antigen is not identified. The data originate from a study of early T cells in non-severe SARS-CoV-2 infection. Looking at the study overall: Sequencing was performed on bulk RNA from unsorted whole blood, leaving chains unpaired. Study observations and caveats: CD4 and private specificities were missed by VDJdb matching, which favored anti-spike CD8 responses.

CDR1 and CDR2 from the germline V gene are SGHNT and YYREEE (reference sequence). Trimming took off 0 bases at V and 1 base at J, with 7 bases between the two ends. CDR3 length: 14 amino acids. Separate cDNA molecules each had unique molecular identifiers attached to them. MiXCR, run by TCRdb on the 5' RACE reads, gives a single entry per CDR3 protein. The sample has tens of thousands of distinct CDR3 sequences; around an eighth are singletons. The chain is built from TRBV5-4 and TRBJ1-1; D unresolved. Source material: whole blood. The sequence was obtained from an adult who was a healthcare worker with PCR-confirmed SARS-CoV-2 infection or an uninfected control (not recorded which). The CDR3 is CASSLGKSNTEAFF. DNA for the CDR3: TGTGCCAGCAGCTTGGGGAAGTCGAACACTGAAGCTTTCTTT.